The 18 T cell receptor beta chains presented below share a single source sample, sequenced in a study of blood T cell repertoires in COVID-19. The method was immunoSEQ multiplex PCR; TCRdb's version includes in-frame clones alone and lacks a portion of them. The sample holds fewer than 75,000 clones, 70% to 90% seen once. Sequenced: peripheral blood. The origin of the receptors is a man in his forties or fifties with active COVID-19.

The rearrangement uses TRBV23-1 and TRBJ2-2; TRBD1 matches at 10 bases. TRBV23-1 has ORF status, its function being uncertain. The CDR3 length is 18 residues. Germline trimming cut 0 bases from V and 0 bases from J; bases unmatched to any gene: 4. The CDR3 loop reads CASSQSSGTGANTGELFF. CDR3 coding DNA: TGCGCCAGCAGTCAATCGTCGGGGACAGGGGCGAACACCGGGGAGCTGTTTTTT.

The chain's CDR3 is CASSLEGRGSSHTYEQYF. The CDR3 nucleotides are TGTGCCAGCAGCTTAGAGGGCCGGGGGTCCTCTCATACCTACGAGCAGTACTTC. The chain uses TRBV11-2 and TRBJ2-7; tentative D call: TRBD2 (6 bases). Germline V gives CDR1 SGHAT, CDR2 FQNNGV. The CDR3 sequence is 18 residues long. V dropped 0 bases and J dropped 2 bases, with 20 bases sitting between them.

This chain joins TRBV15 and TRBJ1-6; possible D gene TRBD1, 6 bases. Germline assignment: CDR1 LNHNV and CDR2 YYDKDF (reference sequence). CDR3 length equals 14 residues. The germline V and J ends were trimmed by 5 bases and 10 bases, with 15 bases remaining between them. CDR3 loop: CATSGAPQGSPLHF. The CDR3 DNA is TGTGCCACCAGCGGCGCTCCACAGGGCTCACCCCTCCACTTT.

This clone showed up just a few times. This sequence joins TRBV2 and TRBJ1-1; D possibly corresponds to TRBD1 (5 bases). Germline CDR1 is SNHLY and CDR2 is FYNNEI. The CDR3 is made up of 14 amino acids. The V gene lost 6 bases and the J gene lost 2 bases, with 13 bases spanning the gap. CDR3 residues: CASRPREGNTEAFF. The CDR3 DNA sequence: TGTGCCAGCAGGCCCAGGGAGGGCAACACTGAAGCTTTCTTT. Filled out from reference TRBV2 and TRBJ1-1, the complete variable domain reads EPEVTQTPSHQVTQMGQEVILRCVPISNHLYFYWYRQILGQKVEFLVSFYNNEISEKSEIFDDQFSVERPDGSNFTLKIRSTKLEDSAMYFCASRPREGNTEAFFGQGTRLTVV.

The chain couples TRBV3-1 (or the pseudogene TRBV3-2) to TRBJ1-2; no reliable D call. The germline gives CDR1 LGHDT, CDR2 YNNKEL (reference sequence). CDR3 length: 12 amino acids. Trimming removed 1 base from V and 7 bases from J, with 7 bases in between. The DNA for the CDR3 is TGTGCCAGCAGCCAAGGAGGGTTTGGCTACACCTTC. This translates into CASSQGGFGYTF.

The chain couples TRBV5-5 to TRBJ2-6; D call uncertain. The germline CDR1 and CDR2 sequences are SGHKS and YYEKEE (reference sequence). Trimming took off 4 bases at V and 2 bases at J, with 10 bases between the two ends. The CDR3 is 15 amino acids. CDR3 region: CASSTVVPGANVLTF. In nucleotides, the CDR3 is TGTGCCAGCAGCACAGTGGTCCCTGGGGCCAACGTCCTGACTTTC.

CDR3 sequence: CASSKRVRTGRTEAFF. The DNA for the CDR3 is TGTGCCAGCAGCAAAAGGGTGAGGACAGGTAGGACTGAAGCTTTCTTT. The chain joins TRBV21-1 to TRBJ1-1; TRBD1, the table's D call, lacks a check against the DNA. TRBV21-1 is tagged as a pseudogene. The CDR3 contains 16 residues.

The genes are TRBV5-1 and TRBJ2-7; 12 nucleotides align to TRBD1. The CDR3 covers 15 residues. Losses at the gene ends were 1 base for V and 6 bases for J; bases not matched to a gene: 5. The germline CDR1 and CDR2 sequences are SGHRS and YFSETQ. CDR3 protein: CASSLSWDRGREQYF. The CDR3 DNA is TGCGCCAGCAGCTTGAGTTGGGACAGGGGGCGCGAGCAGTACTTC.

Concerning this clone: A junction end diverges from the germline sequence, so it may reflect a read error. The genes are TRBV13 and TRBJ1-1, with D perhaps matching TRBD1 (5 bases). Germline assignment: CDR1 PRHDT and CDR2 FYEKMQ (reference sequence). There are 14 residues in the CDR3. This CDR3 reads CASSSRQLSTEAFF. CDR3 sequence (DNA): TGCGCCAGCAGCTCCCGACAGTTGAGCACTGAGGCTTTCTTT.

The gene calls are TRBV12-3 or TRBV12-4 and TRBJ2-1; the D is unclear. The CDR3 is 13 residues long. Deletions cut 2 bases from V and 3 bases from J, with 5 bases between. The CDR3 loop is CASSLIGYNEQFF. The CDR3 coding sequence is TGTGCCAGCAGTTTAATCGGCTACAATGAGCAGTTCTTC.

This chain joins TRBV5-1 and TRBJ1-1; D uncertain. The CDR3 has 14 residues. Germline V CDR1 and CDR2: SGHRS, YFSETQ. Trimming removed 0 bases from V and 1 base from J, with 7 bases in between. The CDR3 region has the DNA TGCGCCAGCAGCTTGGGTCCGGGGAACACTGAAGCTTTCTTT. Translated, it gives CASSLGPGNTEAFF.

The rearrangement joins TRBV7-2 to TRBJ2-5; 9 positions match TRBD1. The trim removed 5 bases at V and 4 bases at J, leaving 8 bases unmatched. CDR1 is SGHTA and CDR2 is FQGNSA in the germline V gene. CDR3 length: 15 amino acids. The CDR3 here is CASSPNGQGTETQYF. As DNA, the CDR3 is TGTGCCAGCAGCCCGAACGGACAGGGGACAGAGACCCAGTACTTC.

The chain has TRBV6-5 and TRBJ2-7; maybe TRBD1 (6 bases). CDR1 is MNHEY, CDR2 SVGAGI, per germline. Trimming took 6 bases from V and 3 from J, leaving 18 bases between them. This CDR3 spans 15 amino acids. The CDR3 DNA is TGTGCCAGCAGCTACGACTCAGGGGAGCTCTACGAGCAGTACTTC. Residues: CASSYDSGELYEQYF.

J is TRBJ1-3 and V is TRBV6-2 or TRBV6-3; D not resolved. Germline V gene lookup returns CDR1 MNHEY and CDR2 SVGEGT. The CDR3 extends over 14 amino acids. Between the trimmed V and J ends, which lost 5 bases and 2 bases, there was a span of 10 bases. For the CDR3, the DNA is TGTGCCAGCAGTCCGACACTTACTGGAAACACCATATATTTT. It codes for CASSPTLTGNTIYF.

The rearrangement uses TRBV6-5 and TRBJ1-1; TRBD1 might be the D (5 bases). The germline V gene has CDR1 MNHEY and CDR2 SVGAGI. This CDR3 has 15 residues. The V gene lost 6 bases and the J gene lost 1 base, with 15 bases spanning the gap. The CDR3 loop reads CASRTGRGRNTEAFF. The DNA of the CDR3 is TGTGCCAGCAGAACCGGCCGGGGGAGGAACACTGAAGCTTTCTTT.

This clone was found a few times. This chain connects TRBV28 to TRBJ2-3, with D perhaps TRBD2 (6 bases). The V end was cut by 5 bases, the J end by 2 bases, with 26 bases between. CDR1 and CDR2 from the germline V gene are MDHEN and SYDVKM. The CDR3 runs to 19 residues. CDR3 nucleotides: TGTGCCAGCAGTCTCCCCCCCAAGGAGCGGGCGGGACCCACAGATACGCAGTATTTT. Its translation is CASSLPPKERAGPTDTQYF.

This rearrangement joins TRBV12-3 or TRBV12-4 to TRBJ2-6; D unresolved. This CDR3 spans 13 amino acids. V dropped 8 bases and J dropped 2 bases, with 7 bases sitting between them. CDR3 loop: CASRVTGANVLTF. CDR3 DNA: TGTGCCAGCCGGGTGACTGGGGCCAACGTCCTGACTTTC.

This clone was counted a single time. The rearrangement links TRBV15 to TRBJ1-2; D possibly corresponds to TRBD1 (5 bases). The CDR3 runs 15 residues. The V end lost 5 bases, the J end lost 2 bases, and 15 bases lay between the germline ends. Germline CDR1 reads LNHNV; CDR2 reads YYDKDF (reference sequence). The CDR3 protein is CATSRSQTGNYGYTF. The CDR3 DNA reads TGTGCCACCAGCCGATCCCAAACAGGAAACTATGGCTACACCTTC. Supplemented by reference TRBV15 and TRBJ1-2, the full variable domain reads DAMVIQNPRYQVTQFGKPVTLSCSQTLNHNVMYWYQQKSSQAPKLLFHYYDKDFNNEADTPDNFQSRRPNTSFCFLDIRSPGLGDTAMYLCATSRSQTGNYGYTFGSGTRLTVV.